This entry features one TCR beta chain sequence. The antigen remains unidentified. This entry comes from a study of cytomegalovirus exposure and HLA in healthy donors. V was shortened by 6 bases and J by 3 bases, with 17 bases between the two germline ends. Germline V gene lookup returns CDR1 KGHSH and CDR2 LQKENI. This CDR3 contains 15 residues. Primers included in the PCR were 60 Vbeta and 13 Jbeta primers. TCRdb's copy holds only in-frame clones and misses some; the assay was immunoSEQ multiplex PCR. The sample records under 120,000 clones, roughly 70% being singletons. Study findings and constraints: In vitro checks showed that three CMV-associated chains really do target CMV antigens. Judged likely to be a sequencing artifact was a cluster of highly shared sequence variants.

V gene TRBV18 combines with J gene TRBJ1-2; D possibly corresponds to TRBD1 (5 bases). The sequenced sample consisted of PBMCs. This TCR was sampled from a man aged 40-49 years in good health and CMV-seropositive. CDR3 nucleotides: TGTGCCAGCTCGCCAACAGGAGAAGTGGACTATGGCTACACCTTC. Protein: CASSPTGEVDYGYTF.